Listed below are T cell receptor beta chains from one sample, sequenced in a study of T cells in Graves' hyperthyroidism and ophthalmopathy. TCRdb processed the multiplex PCR reads anew with MiXCR; each CDR3 protein has one entry. The sample lists approximately 600,000 distinct CDR3 sequences, roughly 20% occurring once. Input material: blood. The receptors derive from a man aged 30-40 years with Graves' ophthalmopathy. Both conserved end residues are part of each CDR3. The order of the fields is D gene, clone size, V gene, J gene, CDR3 protein, CDR3 DNA. D genes are given only for firm matches. Expanded clones are given a class, and other clones once, few, many or no size at all.

>.|many|TRBV3-1|TRBJ1-1
CASSQDLPGTNTEAFF
TGTGCCAGCAGCCAAGATCTGCCAGGGACGAACACTGAAGCTTTCTTT
>.|few|TRBV6-2/TRBV6-3|TRBJ2-1
CASSYGNSRNEQFF
TGTGCCAGCAGTTACGGGAATTCTCGCAATGAGCAGTTCTTC
>TRBD1|.|TRBV6-1|TRBJ2-3
CASSESGGAQYF
TGTGCCAGCAGTGAGTCAGGGGGTGCGCAGTATTTT
>.|few|TRBV2|TRBJ2-1
CASSVDSPGYNEQFF
TGTGCCAGCAGTGTAGACAGCCCGGGCTACAATGAGCAGTTCTTC
>TRBD2|few|TRBV12-5|TRBJ2-7
CASGPGLAPTYEQYF
TGTGCTAGTGGACCGGGACTAGCGCCGACCTACGAGCAGTACTTC
>.|.|TRBV20-1|TRBJ1-1
CSAVREMGEAFF
TGCAGTGCCGTCAGGGAAATGGGTGAAGCTTTCTTT
>.|.|TRBV29-1|TRBJ1-2
CSVESRGSGYTF
TGCAGCGTTGAAAGCAGGGGAAGCGGCTACACCTTC
>TRBD2|.|TRBV3-1|TRBJ2-7
CASSQGQTSGSSRVRPYEQYF
TGTGCCAGCAGCCAAGGCCAGACTAGCGGGAGTTCTAGGGTTCGGCCCTACGAGCAGTACTTC
>TRBD1|many|TRBV3-1|TRBJ2-7
CASSHATGTGSYEQYF
TGTGCCAGCAGCCATGCCACCGGGACAGGATCCTACGAGCAGTACTTC
>TRBD2|few|TRBV29-1|TRBJ2-7
CSVTSGKTYEQYF
TGCAGCGTGACTAGCGGTAAAACCTACGAGCAGTACTTC
>.|many|TRBV2|TRBJ2-5
CASSSTGRGETQYF
TGTGCCAGCAGCTCCACAGGGAGAGGAGAGACCCAGTACTTC
>.|.|TRBV2|TRBJ1-4
CASSVEPATNEKLFF
TGTGCCAGCAGTGTAGAACCTGCAACTAATGAAAAACTGTTTTTT
>TRBD2|few|TRBV6-5|TRBJ2-1
CASSYPKGLAGVKSYNEQFF
TGTGCCAGCAGTTACCCAAAGGGACTAGCGGGAGTTAAGTCCTACAATGAGCAGTTCTTC
>.|many|TRBV20-1|TRBJ1-4
CSARDVGTGKLFF
TGCAGTGCTAGAGATGTCGGCACAGGGAAACTGTTTTTT
>.|few|TRBV7-9|TRBJ2-2
CASSSWTSSNTGELFF
TGTGCCAGCAGCTCATGGACGTCATCGAACACCGGGGAGCTGTTTTTT
>.|.|TRBV27|TRBJ1-4
CASSPPSREKLFF
TGTGCCAGCAGCCCCCCATCGAGGGAAAAACTGTTTTTT
>TRBD1|.|TRBV18|TRBJ1-1
CASSPGQDTEAFF
TGTGCCAGCTCCCCGGGACAGGACACTGAAGCTTTCTTT
>.|few|TRBV12-3/TRBV12-4|TRBJ1-1
CASSLFSEAFF
TGTGCCAGCAGTTTATTCTCTGAAGCTTTCTTT
>.|many|TRBV7-2|TRBJ2-5
CASSLATARQETQYF
TGTGCCAGCAGCTTAGCGACAGCTAGGCAAGAGACCCAGTACTTC
>.|many|TRBV28|TRBJ1-1
CASIGPLNTEAFF
TGTGCCAGCATTGGACCCCTGAACACTGAAGCTTTCTTT
>.|.|TRBV2|TRBJ2-7
CASRDRHYEQYF
TGTGCCAGCAGGGACAGACACTACGAGCAGTACTTC
>TRBD1|few|TRBV3-1|TRBJ1-2
CASSAGQGKGYTF
TGTGCCAGCAGCGCCGGACAGGGGAAAGGCTACACCTTC
>TRBD1|.|TRBV7-3|TRBJ1-1
CASSLGQGATFF
TGTGCCAGCAGCTTAGGGCAGGGGGCGACTTTCTTT
>.|.|TRBV4-3|TRBJ2-7
CASSQDLQGRTYEQYF
TGCGCCAGCAGCCAAGATCTCCAGGGCAGGACCTACGAGCAGTACTTC
>.|.|TRBV12-3/TRBV12-4|TRBJ2-3
CASRGSPRRTDTQYF
TGTGCCAGCAGAGGTTCTCCCCGGAGAACAGATACGCAGTATTTT
>.|many|TRBV3-1|TRBJ2-1
CASSPFSGERINEQFF
TGTGCCAGCAGCCCTTTCTCGGGGGAGAGGATCAATGAGCAGTTCTTC
>TRBD1|.|TRBV11-2|TRBJ1-3
CASSFTGGEQPRNTIYF
TGTGCCAGCAGCTTCACAGGGGGCGAACAACCTAGAAACACCATATATTTT
>.|.|TRBV3-1|TRBJ2-3
CASSPSADAPSTQYF
TGTGCCAGCAGCCCGAGTGCGGACGCGCCGAGTACGCAGTATTTT
>.|.|TRBV6-1|TRBJ1-5
CASSQGRSLRQPQHF
TGTGCCAGCAGTCAAGGACGGAGCTTACGTCAGCCCCAGCATTTT
>.|few|TRBV7-9|TRBJ1-1
CASSFDPGSEAFF
TGTGCCAGCAGTTTCGACCCAGGGAGTGAAGCTTTCTTT
>.|few|TRBV3-1|TRBJ1-1
CASSKLTRNTEAFF
TGTGCCAGCAGCAAACTGACAAGGAACACTGAAGCTTTCTTT
>.|many|TRBV28|TRBJ2-6
CASSFPNSGANVLTF
TGTGCCAGCAGTTTCCCGAACTCTGGGGCCAACGTCCTGACTTTC
>.|few|TRBV20-1|TRBJ2-5
CSARWAEETQYF
TGCAGTGCTAGATGGGCGGAAGAGACCCAGTACTTC
>TRBD2|.|TRBV28|TRBJ2-1
CASRPGLAGEPYNEQFF
TGTGCCAGCAGGCCGGGACTAGCGGGAGAACCCTACAATGAGCAGTTCTTC
>.|many|TRBV3-1|TRBJ2-7
CASSQGFSYEQYF
TGTGCCAGCAGCCAAGGTTTCTCCTACGAGCAGTACTTC
>.|few|TRBV6-1|TRBJ2-1
CASSEAWRLSSYNEQFF
TGTGCCAGCAGTGAAGCTTGGCGGCTGAGCTCCTACAATGAGCAGTTCTTC
>TRBD1|.|TRBV11-2|TRBJ2-7
CASSLEGDRALFDEQYF
TGTGCCAGCAGCTTAGAAGGGGACAGGGCGCTTTTCGACGAGCAGTACTTC
>TRBD1|few|TRBV11-2|TRBJ1-6
CASSSLTGVDSPLHF
TGTGCCAGCAGCTCCCTGACAGGGGTGGATTCACCCCTCCACTTT
>TRBD2|.|TRBV9|TRBJ2-3
CASSVGLAGVTDTQYF
TGTGCCAGCAGCGTAGGGCTAGCGGGAGTAACAGATACGCAGTATTTT
>TRBD2|.|TRBV3-1|TRBJ2-5
CASSQLLAGPSQETQYF
TGTGCCAGCAGCCAACTACTAGCGGGTCCGTCCCAAGAGACCCAGTACTTC
>.|many|TRBV30|TRBJ2-7
CAWSVTPRQDPYEQYF
TGTGCCTGGAGTGTAACTCCGAGACAGGACCCCTACGAGCAGTACTTC
>.|many|TRBV30|TRBJ2-7
CAWSEVGAEQYF
TGTGCCTGGAGTGAAGTGGGGGCCGAGCAGTACTTC
>TRBD2|.|TRBV9|TRBJ2-3
CASGTTSESTDTQYF
TGTGCCAGCGGAACAACTAGCGAGAGCACAGATACGCAGTATTTT
>.|.|TRBV29-1|TRBJ2-1
CSVEDQGTVHNEQFF
TGCAGCGTTGAAGATCAGGGGACGGTCCACAATGAGCAGTTCTTC
>.|few|TRBV12-3/TRBV12-4|TRBJ2-7
CASSPNGGNEQYF
TGTGCCAGCAGTCCTAACGGGGGAAACGAGCAGTACTTC
>.|few|TRBV5-4|TRBJ2-6
CASNIQRGSGANVLTF
TGTGCCAGCAACATACAACGGGGCTCTGGGGCCAACGTCCTGACTTTC
>TRBD1|many|TRBV27|TRBJ2-7
CASSLWGQGAYEQYF
TGTGCCAGCAGTTTATGGGGACAGGGGGCTTACGAGCAGTACTTC
>.|many|TRBV7-9|TRBJ1-1
CASSNRGGRGNTEAFF
TGTGCCAGCAGCAATCGCGGGGGGCGCGGGAACACTGAAGCTTTCTTT
>TRBD2|.|TRBV4-1|TRBJ2-3
CARSQDPTSGDTDTQYF
TGCGCCCGCAGCCAAGATCCAACTAGCGGAGACACAGATACGCAGTATTTT
>.|.|TRBV29-1|TRBJ2-1
CSVPPGAYNEQFF
TGCAGCGTTCCCCCCGGGGCGTACAATGAGCAGTTCTTC
>TRBD2|few|TRBV3-1|TRBJ2-1
CASSLTSGSADEQFF
TGTGCCAGCAGCCTGACTAGCGGGAGTGCGGATGAGCAGTTCTTC
>.|.|TRBV25-1|TRBJ1-5
CASSAGSGNQPQHF
TGTGCCAGCAGTGCTGGGTCCGGGAATCAGCCCCAGCATTTT
>TRBD2|many|TRBV20-1|TRBJ2-1
CSARTSGSYNEQFF
TGCAGTGCTAGGACTAGCGGCTCCTACAATGAGCAGTTCTTC
>.|many|TRBV28|TRBJ1-4
CASSTWGGVSNEKLFF
TGTGCCAGCAGTACCTGGGGGGGGGTTTCTAATGAAAAACTGTTTTTT
>.|few|TRBV5-1|TRBJ2-1
CASRHNPGDNYNEQFF
TGCGCCAGCAGGCATAACCCTGGGGATAACTACAATGAGCAGTTCTTC
>.|many|TRBV6-1|TRBJ1-1
CASSYIEGVEAFF
TGTGCCAGCAGCTATATCGAAGGGGTAGAAGCTTTCTTT